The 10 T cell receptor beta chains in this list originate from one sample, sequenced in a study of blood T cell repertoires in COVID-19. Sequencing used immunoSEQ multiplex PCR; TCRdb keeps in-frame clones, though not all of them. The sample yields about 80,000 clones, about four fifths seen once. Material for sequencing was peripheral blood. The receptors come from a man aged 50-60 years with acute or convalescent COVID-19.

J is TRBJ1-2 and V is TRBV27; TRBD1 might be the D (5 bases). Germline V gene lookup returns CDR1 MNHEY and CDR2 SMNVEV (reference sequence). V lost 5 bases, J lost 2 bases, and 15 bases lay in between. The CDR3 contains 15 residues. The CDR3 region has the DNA TGTGCCAGCAGTCCGCAAGGGGTATCCAACTATGGCTACACCTTC. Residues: CASSPQGVSNYGYTF.

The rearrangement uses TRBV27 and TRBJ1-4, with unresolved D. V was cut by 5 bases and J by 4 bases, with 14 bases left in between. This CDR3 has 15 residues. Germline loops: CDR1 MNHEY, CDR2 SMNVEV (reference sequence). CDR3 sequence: CASSSWSRLNEKLFF. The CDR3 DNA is TGTGCCAGCAGTAGCTGGTCGAGGCTTAATGAAAAACTGTTTTTT.

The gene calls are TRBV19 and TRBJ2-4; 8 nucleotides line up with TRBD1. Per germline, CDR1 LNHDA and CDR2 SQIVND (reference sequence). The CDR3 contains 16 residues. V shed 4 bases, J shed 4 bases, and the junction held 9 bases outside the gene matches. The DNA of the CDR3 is TGTGCCAGTAGTACGACAGGGGCGAGGGCTAAAAACATTCAGTACTTC. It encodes CASSTTGARAKNIQYF.

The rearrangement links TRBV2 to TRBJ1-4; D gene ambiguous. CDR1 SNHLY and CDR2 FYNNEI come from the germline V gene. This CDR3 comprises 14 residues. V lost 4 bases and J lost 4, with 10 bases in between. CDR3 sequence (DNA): TGTGCCAGCAGTGTTGAGAGGTATAATGAAAAACTGTTTTTT. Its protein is CASSVERYNEKLFF.

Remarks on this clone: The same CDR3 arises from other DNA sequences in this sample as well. The CDR3 spells CASSIGTASGNTIYF. The CDR3 bases are TGTGCCAGTAGTATAGGGACAGCCTCTGGAAACACCATATATTTT. This sequence joins TRBV19 and TRBJ1-3, with D possibly being TRBD1 (6 bases). CDR1 and CDR2 (germline): LNHDA, SQIVND (reference sequence). Trimming left V 1 base short and J 0 bases short, with 7 bases between. The CDR3 is 15 amino acids.

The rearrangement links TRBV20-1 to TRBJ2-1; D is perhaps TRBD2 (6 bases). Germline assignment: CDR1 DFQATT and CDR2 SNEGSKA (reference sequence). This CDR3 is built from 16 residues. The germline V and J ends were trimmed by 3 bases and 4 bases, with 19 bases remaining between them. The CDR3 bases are TGCAGTGCTAGTCCGGGGGACGGGAGCTCTTACAATGAGCAGTTCTTC. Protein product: CSASPGDGSSYNEQFF.

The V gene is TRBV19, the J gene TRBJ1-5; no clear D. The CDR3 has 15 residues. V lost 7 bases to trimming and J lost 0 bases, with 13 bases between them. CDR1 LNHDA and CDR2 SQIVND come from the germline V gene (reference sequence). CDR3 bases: TGTGCCAGTAACGGCGGACTCTATAGCAATCAGCCCCAGCATTTT. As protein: CASNGGLYSNQPQHF. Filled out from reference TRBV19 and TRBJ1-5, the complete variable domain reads DGGITQSPKYLFRKEGQNVTLSCEQNLNHDAMYWYRQDPGQGLRLIYYSQIVNDFQKGDIAEGYSVSREKKESFPLTVTSAQKNPTAFYLCASNGGLYSNQPQHFGDGTRLSIL.

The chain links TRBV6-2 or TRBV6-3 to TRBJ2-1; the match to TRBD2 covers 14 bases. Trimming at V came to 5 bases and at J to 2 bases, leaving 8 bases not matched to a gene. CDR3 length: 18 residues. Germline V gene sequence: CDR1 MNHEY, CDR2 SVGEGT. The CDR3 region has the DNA TGTGCCAGCAGTGATACCGGACTAGCGGGAGGCCCCTACAATGAGCAGTTCTTC. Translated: CASSDTGLAGGPYNEQFF.

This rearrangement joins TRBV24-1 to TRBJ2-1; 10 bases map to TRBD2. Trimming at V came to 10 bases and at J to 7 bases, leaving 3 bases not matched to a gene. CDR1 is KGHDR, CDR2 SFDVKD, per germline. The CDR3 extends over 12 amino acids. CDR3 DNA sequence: TGTGCCACTAGCGGGAGGAGAAATGAGCAGTTCTTC. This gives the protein CATSGRRNEQFF.

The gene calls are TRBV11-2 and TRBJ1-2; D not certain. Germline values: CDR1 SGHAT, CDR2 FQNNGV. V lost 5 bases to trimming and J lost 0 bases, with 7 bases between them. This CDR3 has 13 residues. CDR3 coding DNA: TGTGCCAGCAGCCCGGACTCTAACTATGGCTACACCTTC. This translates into CASSPDSNYGYTF.